This T cell receptor beta chain was sequenced in a study of T cells of healthy individuals. At least ten counts were recorded for this clonotype. CDR3 size: 15 residues. From germline, CDR1 is DFQATT and CDR2 SNEGSKA (reference sequence). V shed 0 bases, J shed 9 bases, and the junction held 11 bases outside the gene matches. TCRdb fed the 5' RACE reads into MiXCR, producing one record per CDR3 protein. Of around 63,000 distinct CDR3 sequences in the sample, 16% were seen once. The sequence was collected from a human donor in good health. The rearrangement joins TRBV20-1 to TRBJ1-5; 7 positions agree with TRBD1. The CDR3 coding sequence is TGCAGTGCTAGAGATCTAGTCGAGGGGGCCGGGCCCCAGCATTTT. This codes for CSARDLVEGAGPQHF.